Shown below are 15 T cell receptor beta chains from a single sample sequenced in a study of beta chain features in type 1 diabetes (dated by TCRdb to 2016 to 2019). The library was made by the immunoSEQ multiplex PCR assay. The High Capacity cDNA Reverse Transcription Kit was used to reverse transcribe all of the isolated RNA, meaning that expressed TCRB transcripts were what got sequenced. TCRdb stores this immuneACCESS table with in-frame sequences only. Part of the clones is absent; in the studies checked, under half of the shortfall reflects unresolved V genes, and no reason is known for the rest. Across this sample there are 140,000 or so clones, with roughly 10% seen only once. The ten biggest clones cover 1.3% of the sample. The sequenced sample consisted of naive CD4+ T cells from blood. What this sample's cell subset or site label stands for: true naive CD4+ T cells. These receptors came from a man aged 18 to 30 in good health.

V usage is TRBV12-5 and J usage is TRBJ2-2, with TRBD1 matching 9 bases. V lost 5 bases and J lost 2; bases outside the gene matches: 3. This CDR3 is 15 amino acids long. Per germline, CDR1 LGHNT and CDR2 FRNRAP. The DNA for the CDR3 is TGTGCTAGTGGTACGGACAGGGGTAACACCGGGGAGCTGTTTTTT. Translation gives CASGTDRGNTGELFF.

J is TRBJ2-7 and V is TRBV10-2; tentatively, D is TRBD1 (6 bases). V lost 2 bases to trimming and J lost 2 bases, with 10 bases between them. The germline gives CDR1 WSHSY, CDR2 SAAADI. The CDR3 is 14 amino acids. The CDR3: CASSEGGATYEQYF. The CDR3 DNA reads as TGCGCCAGCAGTGAGGGGGGCGCTACCTACGAGCAGTACTTC.

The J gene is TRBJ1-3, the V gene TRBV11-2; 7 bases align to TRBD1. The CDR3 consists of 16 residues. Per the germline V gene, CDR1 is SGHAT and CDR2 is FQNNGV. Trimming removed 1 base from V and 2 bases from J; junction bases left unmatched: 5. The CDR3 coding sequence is TGTGCCAGCAGCTTAGGTGACAGGGAGGCTGGAAACACCATATATTTT. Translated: CASSLGDREAGNTIYF. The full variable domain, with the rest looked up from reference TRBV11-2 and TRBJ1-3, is EAGVAQSPRYKIIEKRQSVAFWCNPISGHATLYWYQQILGQGPKLLIQFQNNGVVDDSQLPKDRFSAERLKGVDSTLKIQPAKLEDSAVYLCASSLGDREAGNTIYFGEGSWLTVV.

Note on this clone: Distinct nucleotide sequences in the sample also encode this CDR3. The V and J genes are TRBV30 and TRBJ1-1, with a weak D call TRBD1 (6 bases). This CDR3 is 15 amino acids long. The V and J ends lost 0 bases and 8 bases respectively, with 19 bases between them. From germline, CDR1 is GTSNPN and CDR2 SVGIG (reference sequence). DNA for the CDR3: TGTGCCTGGAGTGTACGCGGGGGGCGTTGGACCGAAGCTTTCTTT. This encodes CAWSVRGGRWTEAFF.

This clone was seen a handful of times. CDR3 in amino acids: CASSLRMKGQPQHF. CDR3 nucleotides: TGTGCCAGCAGCTTGAGGATGAAGGGGCAGCCCCAGCATTTT. The rearrangement links TRBV7-2 to TRBJ1-5, with D possibly matching TRBD1 (5 bases). The CDR3 sequence is 14 residues long. Germline V gene sequence: CDR1 SGHTA, CDR2 FQGNSA. Trimming left V 3 bases short and J 7 bases short, with 13 bases between. Drawing the rest from reference TRBV7-2 and TRBJ1-5, the complete variable domain is GAGVSQSPSNKVTEKGKDVELRCDPISGHTALYWYRQSLGQGLEFLIYFQGNSAPDKSGLPSDRFSAERTGGSVSTLTIQRTQQEDSAVYLCASSLRMKGQPQHFGDGTRLSIL.

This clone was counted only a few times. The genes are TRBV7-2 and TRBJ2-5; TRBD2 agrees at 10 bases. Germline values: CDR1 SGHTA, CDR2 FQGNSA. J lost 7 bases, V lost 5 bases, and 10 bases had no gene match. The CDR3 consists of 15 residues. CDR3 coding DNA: TGTGCCAGCAGCCCAGAGACTAGCGGGCTCGTGACCCAGTACTTC. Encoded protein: CASSPETSGLVTQYF.

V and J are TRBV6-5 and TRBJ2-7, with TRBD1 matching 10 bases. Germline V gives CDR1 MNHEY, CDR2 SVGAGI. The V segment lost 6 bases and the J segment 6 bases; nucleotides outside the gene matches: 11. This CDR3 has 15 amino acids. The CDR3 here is CASRKTGGGSGEQYF. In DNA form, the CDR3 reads TGTGCCAGCAGAAAGACAGGGGGCGGGTCTGGCGAGCAGTACTTC.

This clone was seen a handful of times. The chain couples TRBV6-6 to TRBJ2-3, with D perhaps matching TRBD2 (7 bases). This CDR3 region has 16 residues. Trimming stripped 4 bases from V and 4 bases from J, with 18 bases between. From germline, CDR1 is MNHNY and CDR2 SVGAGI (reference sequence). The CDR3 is CASSSTGTIVADTQYF. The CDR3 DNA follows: TGTGCCAGCAGTTCCACAGGGACTATAGTTGCAGATACGCAGTATTTT.

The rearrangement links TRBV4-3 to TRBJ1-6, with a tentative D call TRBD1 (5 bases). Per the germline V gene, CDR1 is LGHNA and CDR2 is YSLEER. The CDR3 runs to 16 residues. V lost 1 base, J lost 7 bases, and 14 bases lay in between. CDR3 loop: CASSQVAGAGNSPLHF. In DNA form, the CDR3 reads TGCGCCAGCAGCCAAGTCGCGGGAGCAGGGAATTCACCCCTCCACTTT.

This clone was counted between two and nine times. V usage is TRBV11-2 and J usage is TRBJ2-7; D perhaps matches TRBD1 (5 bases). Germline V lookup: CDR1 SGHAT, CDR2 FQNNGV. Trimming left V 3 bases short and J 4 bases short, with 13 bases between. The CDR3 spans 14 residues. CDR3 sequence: CASSLAQRGYEQYF. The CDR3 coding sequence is TGTGCCAGCAGCTTGGCCCAAAGGGGTTACGAGCAGTACTTC.

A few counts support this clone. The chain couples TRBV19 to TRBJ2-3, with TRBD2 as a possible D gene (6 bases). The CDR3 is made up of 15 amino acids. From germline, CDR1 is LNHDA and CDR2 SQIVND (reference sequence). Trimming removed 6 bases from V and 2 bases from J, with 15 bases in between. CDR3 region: CASRGRGDFTDTQYF. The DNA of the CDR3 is TGTGCCAGTAGAGGCCGCGGGGATTTCACAGATACGCAGTATTTT. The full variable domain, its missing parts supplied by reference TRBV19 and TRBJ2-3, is DGGITQSPKYLFRKEGQNVTLSCEQNLNHDAMYWYRQDPGQGLRLIYYSQIVNDFQKGDIAEGYSVSREKKESFPLTVTSAQKNPTAFYLCASRGRGDFTDTQYFGPGTRLTVL.

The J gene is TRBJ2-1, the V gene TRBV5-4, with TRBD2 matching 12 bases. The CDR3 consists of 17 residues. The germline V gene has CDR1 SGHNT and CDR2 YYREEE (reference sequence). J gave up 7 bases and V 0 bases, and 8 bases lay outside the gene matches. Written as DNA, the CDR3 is TGTGCCAGCAGCTTGGCCCGCCTAGCGGGGGGGCATAATGAGCAGTTCTTC. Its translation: CASSLARLAGGHNEQFF.

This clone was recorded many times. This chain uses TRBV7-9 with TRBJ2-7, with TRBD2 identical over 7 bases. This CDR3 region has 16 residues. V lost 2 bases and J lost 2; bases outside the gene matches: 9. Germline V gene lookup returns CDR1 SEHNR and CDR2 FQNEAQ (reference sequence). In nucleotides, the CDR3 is TGTGCCAGCAGCTTAAGCGGGGTGATTCGCCCCTACGAGCAGTACTTC. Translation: CASSLSGVIRPYEQYF.

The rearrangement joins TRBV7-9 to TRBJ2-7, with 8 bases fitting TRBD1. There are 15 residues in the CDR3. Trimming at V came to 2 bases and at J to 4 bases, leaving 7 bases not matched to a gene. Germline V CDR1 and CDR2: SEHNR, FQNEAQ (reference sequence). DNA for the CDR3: TGTGCCAGCAGCTTAACCGACAGGGGCCTTTACGAGCAGTACTTC. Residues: CASSLTDRGLYEQYF.

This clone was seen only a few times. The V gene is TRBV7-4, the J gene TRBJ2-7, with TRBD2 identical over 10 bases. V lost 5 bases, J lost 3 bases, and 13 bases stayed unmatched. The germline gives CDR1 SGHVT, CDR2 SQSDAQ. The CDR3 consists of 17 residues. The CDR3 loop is CASSDTSSGGPYYEQYF. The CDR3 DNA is TGTGCCAGCAGCGACACTAGTAGCGGGGGGCCTTACTACGAGCAGTACTTC.